This entry lists 29 T cell receptor beta chains sequenced from one sample in a study of regulatory T cells in long-lasting Graves disease. Documented time point: newly diagnosed GD, antithyroid drugs for less than 3 months. Making the TCR library involved RNA that had been extracted from PBMCs. Building of the TCR beta libraries involved iRepertoire HTBI primers and Arm-PCR of CDR3 regions. TCRdb re-derived calls from the multiplex PCR reads in MiXCR, one entry per CDR3 protein. The data show about 470,000 distinct CDR3 sequences, with more than 12% seen just once and 15% to 20% held by the top ten. The sample was also reused in another study, on T cells in Graves' hyperthyroidism and ophthalmopathy.

The sample was peripheral blood mononuclear cells (PBMCs), taken at new diagnosis, from a patient treated with antithyroid drugs. These receptors originate from a woman in her 30s with Graves disease.

Worth noting for this clonotype: A far larger clone is off by one base, so a read error is likely. This chain links TRBV6-1 with TRBJ1-2, with D unresolved. The CDR3 sequence is 13 residues long. Trimming removed 3 bases from V and 10 bases from J, with 15 bases in between. CDR1 MNHNS and CDR2 SASEGT come from the germline V gene. The CDR3 loop is CASSESSPRIYTF. CDR3 coding DNA: TGTGCCAGCAGTGAGTCTAGCCCGCGGATCTACACCTTC.

This clonotype was counted many times. The rearrangement uses TRBV12-3 or TRBV12-4 and TRBJ2-5; the D gene is possibly TRBD1 (5 bases). The CDR3 sequence is 12 residues long. Between the trimmed V and J ends, which lost 7 bases and 4 bases, there was a span of 10 bases. The CDR3 DNA follows: TGTGCCAGCAAGGCTGGGGCAGAGACCCAGTACTTC. It yields the protein CASKAGAETQYF.

The chain employs TRBV27 and TRBJ1-5; maybe TRBD1 (6 bases). Germline CDR1 and CDR2: MNHEY and SMNVEV (reference sequence). This CDR3 is built from 14 residues. V gave up 6 bases and J gave up 2 bases, with 11 bases separating them. The DNA for the CDR3 is TGTGCCAGCAGCACAGGGAGCGGCAATCAGCCCCAGCATTTT. As protein: CASSTGSGNQPQHF.

This chain uses TRBV20-1 with TRBJ2-7, with 8 bases identical to TRBD2. V gave up 3 bases and J gave up 10 bases; unmatched junction bases: 8. This CDR3 comprises 12 residues. The germline gives CDR1 DFQATT, CDR2 SNEGSKA (reference sequence). The CDR3 is CSASKREGLQYF. CDR3 sequence (DNA): TGCAGTGCTAGTAAACGGGAGGGCCTTCAGTACTTC.

In its sample, this clonotype was seen a few times. The gene calls are TRBV9 and TRBJ1-1; no definite D call. The length of the CDR3 is 12 residues. Germline lookup yields CDR1 SGDLS and CDR2 YYNGEE. With 0 bases removed from V and 5 bases from J, the gap between germline ends came to 5 bases. The CDR3 reads CASSVGHTEAFF. The CDR3 DNA is TGTGCCAGCAGCGTAGGACATACTGAAGCTTTCTTT.

This chain's CDR3 is CASSMTGLTEAFF. The CDR3 DNA follows: TGTGCCAGTAGTATGACCGGTTTGACGGAAGCTTTCTTT. The gene calls are TRBV19 and TRBJ1-1; D is uncertain. The CDR3 extends over 13 amino acids. With 3 bases removed from V and 8 bases from J, the gap between germline ends came to 13 bases. Germline CDR1 LNHDA, CDR2 SQIVND (reference sequence). The full variable domain, completed using reference TRBV19 and TRBJ1-1, is DGGITQSPKYLFRKEGQNVTLSCEQNLNHDAMYWYRQDPGQGLRLIYYSQIVNDFQKGDIAEGYSVSREKKESFPLTVTSAQKNPTAFYLCASSMTGLTEAFFGQGTRLTVV.

This clonotype has at least ten counts. The chain joins TRBV13 to TRBJ2-1; 7 bases are shared with TRBD1. Germline V lookup: CDR1 PRHDT, CDR2 FYEKMQ (reference sequence). The junction had 4 bases not matched to a gene; V was cut back by 5 bases and J by 9 bases. This CDR3 region has 12 residues. CDR3 nucleotides: TGTGCCAGCAGCACACAGGGGCTTGAGCAGTTCTTC. Protein: CASSTQGLEQFF.

This clonotype has ten or more counts. This chain uses TRBV11-1 with TRBJ1-1; TRBD1 matches at 9 bases. V was pared by 5 bases and J by 0 bases, with 7 bases of the junction left unmatched. Germline V CDR1 and CDR2: SGHAT, FQDESV (reference sequence). The CDR3 covers 16 residues. The CDR3 reads CASSSPGQGLNTEAFF. The CDR3 nucleotides read TGTGCCAGCAGCAGTCCGGGACAGGGATTGAACACTGAAGCTTTCTTT.

This clonotype has at least ten counts. The chain employs TRBV7-8 and TRBJ2-1; tentatively, D is TRBD1 (5 bases). Trimming removed 1 base from V and 9 bases from J, with 16 bases in between. The V gene's germline CDR1 is SGHVS and CDR2 FQNEAQ. The CDR3 runs 15 residues. The DNA for the CDR3 is TGTGCCAGCAGCTTAGGGGCCTCTCAGGGCATTGAGCAGTTCTTC. As protein: CASSLGASQGIEQFF. The whole variable domain, filled in from reference TRBV7-8 and TRBJ2-1, reads GAGVSQSPRYKVAKRGQDVALRCDPISGHVSLFWYQQALGQGPEFLTYFQNEAQLDKSGLPSDRFFAERPEGSVSTLKIQRTQQEDSAVYLCASSLGASQGIEQFFGPGTRLTVL.

This clonotype was seen repeatedly, ten times or more. The CDR3 spells CASSLRGSGPLTDTQYF. The CDR3 coding sequence is TGTGCCAGCAGCTTAAGAGGGTCGGGCCCGCTGACAGATACGCAGTATTTT. This chain connects TRBV7-3 to TRBJ2-3, with a possible D match to TRBD2 (5 bases). CDR3 length equals 17 residues. The germline V and J ends were trimmed by 1 base and 3 bases, with 17 bases remaining between them. Germline V gene data show CDR1 as SGHTA and CDR2 as FQGTGA.

The chain joins TRBV27 to TRBJ1-4; D not certain. CDR3 length: 14 residues. Trimming took off 2 bases at V and 8 bases at J, with 12 bases between the two ends. Per germline, CDR1 MNHEY and CDR2 SMNVEV (reference sequence). The CDR3 loop reads CASSLRGSAEKLFF. Written as DNA, the CDR3 is TGTGCCAGCAGTTTAAGAGGGTCCGCGGAAAAACTGTTTTTT. The entire variable domain, with the rest obtained from reference TRBV27 and TRBJ1-4, is as follows: EAQVTQNPRYLITVTGKKLTVTCSQNMNHEYMSWYRQDPGLGLRQIYYSMNVEVTDKGDVPEGYKVSRKEKRNFPLILESPSPNQTSLYFCASSLRGSAEKLFFGSGTQLSVL.

The J gene is TRBJ1-2, the V gene TRBV5-1; D might be TRBD1 (5 bases). The V and J ends lost 5 bases and 4 bases respectively, with 18 bases between them. CDR3 length: 15 residues. CDR1 is SGHRS and CDR2 is YFSETQ in the germline V gene. The CDR3 here is CASSHRGGPPYGYTF. The CDR3 DNA sequence: TGCGCCAGCAGTCACCGGGGCGGACCCCCCTATGGCTACACCTTC.

At least ten counts were recorded for this clonotype. This chain uses TRBV2 with TRBJ2-5, with D unresolved. CDR1 SNHLY and CDR2 FYNNEI come from the germline V gene. The CDR3 has 11 amino acids. V was clipped by 4 bases and J by 4 bases, with 4 bases between them. The CDR3 protein is CASSAVETQYF. CDR3 DNA sequence: TGTGCCAGCAGTGCGGTAGAGACCCAGTACTTC.

This clonotype was seen a single time. This CDR3 is CASAPQVNFEQYF. CDR3 nucleotide sequence: TGTGCCAGCGCCCCCCAGGTCAACTTCGAGCAGTACTTC. V gene TRBV12-3 or TRBV12-4 combines with J gene TRBJ2-7, with unresolved D. Trimming shortened V by 8 bases and J by 6 bases, and 17 bases separated the two germline ends. The CDR3 has 13 residues.

A few counts support this clonotype. This chain links TRBV25-1 with TRBJ1-1; 9 bases are shared with TRBD1. From germline, CDR1 is MGHDK and CDR2 SYGVNS. Unmatched junction bases numbered 3, after V lost 3 bases and J lost 1 base. The CDR3 runs to 15 residues. CDR3 DNA sequence: TGTGCCAGCAGTGATCCGGACAGGGGGAACACTGAAGCTTTCTTT. This gives the protein CASSDPDRGNTEAFF.

This clonotype has a handful of counts. The chain joins TRBV3-1 to TRBJ1-1; 11 bases are a match to TRBD1. The CDR3 length is 15 residues. J gave up 6 bases and V 4 bases, and 7 bases lay outside the gene matches. The germline CDR1 and CDR2 sequences are LGHDT and YNNKEL (reference sequence). CDR3 loop: CASSPPGQGASEAFF. The CDR3 bases are TGTGCCAGCAGCCCCCCCGGACAGGGGGCTTCTGAAGCTTTCTTT.

This clonotype has ten or more counts. This rearrangement joins TRBV6-1 to TRBJ2-1; D is unclear. V was pared by 6 bases and J by 15 bases, with 15 bases between. CDR3 length: 11 amino acids. Germline assignment: CDR1 MNHNS and CDR2 SASEGT. The CDR3 DNA reads as TGTGCCAGCAGGAAGAATACAGAGACGTTCTTC. Protein: CASRKNTETFF.

This clonotype was counted a few times. The chain couples TRBV24-1 to TRBJ2-7, with a possible D match to TRBD1 (6 bases). The CDR3 is 15 residues long. Germline V gene lookup returns CDR1 KGHDR and CDR2 SFDVKD. V lost 5 bases and J 1 base, leaving 14 bases between the germline ends. The CDR3 region has the DNA TGTGCCACCAGTGCTGGGGGCAGTCGGTCCTACGAGCAGTACTTC. This encodes CATSAGGSRSYEQYF.

This clonotype was seen ten or more times. This chain joins TRBV11-2 and TRBJ2-1, with 7 bases aligning to TRBD2. Germline-derived CDR1 and CDR2 are SGHAT and FQNNGV. V was pared by 1 base and J by 6 bases, with 12 bases of the junction left unmatched. The CDR3 runs 17 residues. The CDR3 nucleotides read TGTGCCAGCAGCTTAGGGAGCGGGATTGGTTGGTTCAATGAGCAGTTCTTC. Residues: CASSLGSGIGWFNEQFF.

This clonotype has just a few counts. Because it lacks the conserved phenylalanine or tryptophan at the end, this CDR3 is likely a read error. The CDR3 loop reads CASSYSLRSQAGYNEQFL. In DNA form, the CDR3 reads TGTGCCAGCAGTTACTCGTTACGGAGCCAGGCAGGATACAATGAGCAGTTCCTC. V and J are TRBV6-2 or TRBV6-3 and TRBJ2-1; D gene uncertain. The V end was cut by 0 bases, the J end by 4 bases, with 19 bases between. The length of the CDR3 is 18 residues. The germline V gene has CDR1 MNHEY and CDR2 SVGEGT.

This clonotype occurred a few times. The CDR3 sequence is CSATDGVSYEQYF. CDR3 nucleotides: TGCAGTGCTACGGACGGGGTATCCTACGAGCAGTACTTC. The chain employs TRBV20-1 and TRBJ2-7; a possible D gene is TRBD2 (5 bases). With 4 bases removed from V and 1 base from J, the gap between germline ends came to 11 bases. The CDR3 sequence is 13 residues long. The V gene's germline CDR1 is DFQATT and CDR2 SNEGSKA (reference sequence).

V usage is TRBV29-1 and J usage is TRBJ1-2; 7 nucleotides align to TRBD1. In germline, CDR1 is SQVTM, CDR2 ANQGSEA. Trimming cost V 5 bases and J 8 bases; bases outside gene matches: 20. The CDR3 covers 16 residues. The CDR3 here is CSVPAFETGISQGYTF. The CDR3 nucleotides are TGCAGCGTTCCTGCTTTCGAGACAGGGATCAGTCAGGGCTACACCTTC.

The chain couples TRBV25-1 to TRBJ1-1, with D perhaps TRBD1 (5 bases). V lost 2 bases, J lost 8 bases, and 15 bases lay in between. The length of the CDR3 is 14 residues. Per the germline V gene, CDR1 is MGHDK and CDR2 is SYGVNS. The DNA of the CDR3 is TGTGCCAGCAGTGAACAGGGATGGCAGGCGGAAGCTTTCTTT. Translation gives CASSEQGWQAEAFF.

This clonotype was seen a handful of times. CDR3 nucleotides: TGTGCCAGCAGTTGGGGGCGCAATCAGCCCCAGCATTTT. Protein product: CASSWGRNQPQHF. The chain uses TRBV12-3 or TRBV12-4 and TRBJ1-5, with a tentative D call TRBD1 (6 bases). V was trimmed by 4 bases and J by 2 bases, leaving 6 bases between them. CDR3 length: 13 amino acids.

This chain's CDR3 is CASSFGDGAYNEQFF. The CDR3 region has the DNA TGTGCCAGCAGCTTTGGTGACGGGGCCTACAATGAGCAGTTCTTC. The chain has TRBV7-7 and TRBJ2-1; the D gene is possibly TRBD2 (5 bases). CDR1 and CDR2 from the germline V gene are SSHAT and FNYEAQ (reference sequence). CDR3 size: 15 residues. V was shortened by 3 bases and J by 2 bases, with 11 bases between the two germline ends. The entire variable domain, with the rest obtained from reference TRBV7-7 and TRBJ2-1, is as follows: GAGVSQSPRYKVTKRGQDVTLRCDPISSHATLYWYQQALGQGPEFLTYFNYEAQPDKSGLPSDRFSAERPEGSISTLTIQRTEQRDSAMYRCASSFGDGAYNEQFFGPGTRLTVL.

This clonotype was counted at least ten times. The chain uses TRBV30 and TRBJ1-1; D perhaps matches TRBD1 (5 bases). Between the trimmed V and J ends, which lost 5 bases and 5 bases, there was a span of 18 bases. Germline V gene sequence: CDR1 GTSNPN, CDR2 SVGIG (reference sequence). The length of the CDR3 is 14 residues. In nucleotides, the CDR3 is TGTGCCTGGTCTGGTGAGGGACTTTCGACTGAAGCTTTCTTT. Translated, it gives CAWSGEGLSTEAFF.

This clonotype has only a few counts. The J gene is TRBJ2-1, the V gene TRBV20-1; TRBD2 matches 8 bases. The germline V gene encodes CDR1 DFQATT and CDR2 SNEGSKA (reference sequence). V was clipped by 0 bases and J by 9 bases; unmatched bases: 16. This CDR3 comprises 17 residues. The CDR3: CSAREGRGGRSIIEQFF. The CDR3 DNA sequence: TGCAGTGCTAGAGAGGGCCGCGGGGGGCGGTCGATTATTGAGCAGTTCTTC.

In its sample, this clonotype was seen once. This clone may be a read error of a much larger clone one base away. This chain joins TRBV6-2 or TRBV6-3 and TRBJ1-5; D might be TRBD1 (6 bases). Germline V gene data show CDR1 as MNHEY and CDR2 as SVGEGT. CDR3 size: 15 residues. V lost 5 bases and J lost 2, with 13 bases in between. For the CDR3, the DNA is TGTGCCAGCAGTGATGGCAGGGGTGGCAATCAGCCCCAGCATTTT. It specifies CASSDGRGGNQPQHF.

This clonotype occurred a few times. The gene calls are TRBV9 and TRBJ1-2, with D unclear. The germline V gene has CDR1 SGDLS and CDR2 YYNGEE. The CDR3 covers 14 residues. Trimming pared 2 bases from V and 0 bases from J, leaving 8 bases between. The CDR3 region has the DNA TGTGCCAGCAGCGTGACTTCCACTAACTATGGCTACACCTTC. Amino acid sequence: CASSVTSTNYGYTF.